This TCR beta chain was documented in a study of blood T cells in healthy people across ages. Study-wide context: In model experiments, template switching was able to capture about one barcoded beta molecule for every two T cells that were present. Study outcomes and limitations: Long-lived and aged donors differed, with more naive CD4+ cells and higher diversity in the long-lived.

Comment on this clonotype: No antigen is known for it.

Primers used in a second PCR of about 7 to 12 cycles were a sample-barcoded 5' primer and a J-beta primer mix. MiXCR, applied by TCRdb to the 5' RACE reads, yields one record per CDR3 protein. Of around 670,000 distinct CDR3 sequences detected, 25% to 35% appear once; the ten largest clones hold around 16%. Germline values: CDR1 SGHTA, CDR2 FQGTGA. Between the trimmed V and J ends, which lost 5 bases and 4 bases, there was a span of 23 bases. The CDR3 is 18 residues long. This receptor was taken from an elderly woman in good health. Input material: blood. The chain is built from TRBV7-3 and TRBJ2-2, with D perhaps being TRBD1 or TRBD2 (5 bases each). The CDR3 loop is CASSPRPWGGTSTGELFF. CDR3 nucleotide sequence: TGTGCCAGCAGCCCCCGGCCCTGGGGTGGGACGAGCACCGGGGAGCTGTTTTTT.